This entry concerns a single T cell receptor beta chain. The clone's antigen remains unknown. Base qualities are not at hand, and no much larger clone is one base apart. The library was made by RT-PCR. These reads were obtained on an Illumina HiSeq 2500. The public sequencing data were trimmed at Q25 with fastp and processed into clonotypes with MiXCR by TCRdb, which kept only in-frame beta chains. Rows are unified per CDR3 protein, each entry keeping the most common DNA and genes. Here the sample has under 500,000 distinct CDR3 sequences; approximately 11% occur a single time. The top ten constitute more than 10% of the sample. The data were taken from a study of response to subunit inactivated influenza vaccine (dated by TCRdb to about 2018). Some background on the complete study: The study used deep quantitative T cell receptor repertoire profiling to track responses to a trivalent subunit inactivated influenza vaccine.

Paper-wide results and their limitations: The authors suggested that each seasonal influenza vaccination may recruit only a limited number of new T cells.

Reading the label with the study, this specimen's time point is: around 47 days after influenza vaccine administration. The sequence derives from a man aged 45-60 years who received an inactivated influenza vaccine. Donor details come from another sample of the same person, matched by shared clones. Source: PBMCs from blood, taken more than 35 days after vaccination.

The CDR3 protein sequence reads: CASSLEYQEGRLFF. DNA sequence: TGTGCCAGCAGTTTAGAGTATCAGGAGGGTAGGCTGTTTTTT. The chain is encoded by TRBV12-3 or TRBV12-4 joined to TRBJ2-2; a tentative D match to TRBD2 spans 6 bases. Reading from cysteine to phenylalanine, the CDR3 counts 14 amino acids. Of the read, only the CDR3 DNA is kept; its 42 bases are in frame from base 1. The V and J ends are trimmed by 1 base and 13 bases, leaving 16 bases between them.